This T cell receptor (beta chain) was sequenced in a study of T cell changes during pregnancy in multiple sclerosis. This clone appeared a single time. Profiling relied on immunoSEQ multiplex PCR, and the TCRdb table lists in-frame clones only, not all of them. The data contain roughly 80,000 clones, just over 90% of them seen just once; the ten biggest clones take up about 2.5%. The specimen was peripheral blood, collected before pregnancy. The receptor's source is a female donor with multiple sclerosis, enrolled in a pregnancy study.

CDR3 sequence (DNA): TGTGCCAGCAGCCCGCCGACTAGCGGGGCTCAAGAGACCCAGTACTTC. Residues: CASSPPTSGAQETQYF. The J gene is TRBJ2-5, the V gene TRBV7-8, with 11 positions matching TRBD2. CDR1 SGHVS and CDR2 FQNEAQ come from the germline V gene. Trimming cost V 5 bases and J 2 bases; bases outside gene matches: 7. The CDR3 loop spans 16 amino acids.